The 15 T cell receptor beta chains given below trace back to one sample, sequenced in a study of T-cell reconstitution after alpha-beta-depleted transplantation in children. The authors prepared the TCRbeta library with unique molecular identifiers. TCRdb independently ran MiXCR on the PCR reads; one entry per CDR3 protein. The table shows about 440,000 distinct CDR3 sequences, with 43% occurring only once. The starting material was PBMCs, obtained before TCRalphabeta/CD19-depleted stem cell transplant. All receptors come from a girl aged 2 to 10 with aplastic anemia, due to receive a stem cell transplant.

This clonotype was detected only once. The J gene is TRBJ2-7, the V gene TRBV12-3 or TRBV12-4, with 7 bases that match TRBD1. The junction had 3 bases not matched to a gene; V was cut back by 5 bases and J by 5 bases. CDR3 length: 12 residues. The CDR3 DNA reads TGTGCCAGCAGTGAAACAGGGGACGAGCAGTACTTC. Its protein is CASSETGDEQYF.

This clonotype was recorded at least ten times. The rearrangement links TRBV11-2 to TRBJ2-7; 9 bases map to TRBD2. Per germline, CDR1 SGHAT and CDR2 FQNNGV. The CDR3 runs 14 residues. V shed 5 bases and J 2 bases; nucleotides not matched to a gene: 4. CDR3 DNA sequence: TGTGCCAGCAGCAGAGCGGGAGGCACCTACGAGCAGTACTTC. This codes for CASSRAGGTYEQYF.

The rearrangement uses TRBV6-5 and TRBJ2-7; TRBD2 is a possible D gene (5 bases). CDR3 length equals 14 residues. Germline V CDR1 and CDR2: MNHEY, SVGAGI. Trimming left V 2 bases short and J 2 bases short, with 10 bases between. This CDR3 is CASSYGSGPYEQYF. As DNA, the CDR3 is TGTGCCAGCAGTTACGGGAGCGGCCCCTACGAGCAGTACTTC.

This clonotype has a handful of counts. The V gene is TRBV30, the J gene TRBJ2-7; a possible D gene is TRBD2 (6 bases). CDR3 length: 16 residues. Trimming shortened V by 2 bases and J by 5 bases, and 22 bases separated the two germline ends. CDR1 and CDR2 (germline): GTSNPN, SVGIG (reference sequence). For the CDR3, the DNA is TGTGCCTGGAGTCCATCCAGAGGCCAGGGAGGACACGAGCAGTACTTC. It specifies CAWSPSRGQGGHEQYF.

In its sample, this clonotype was seen a few times. V usage is TRBV6-5 and J usage is TRBJ1-2; possibly TRBD1 for D (5 bases). The CDR3 has 14 residues. Germline loops: CDR1 MNHEY, CDR2 SVGAGI. V lost 2 bases and J lost 6, with 13 bases in between. The CDR3 is CASSYTSRGDGYTF. The CDR3 nucleotides are TGTGCCAGCAGTTACACGTCAAGGGGAGATGGCTACACCTTC.

The gene calls are TRBV12-3 or TRBV12-4 and TRBJ2-1; perhaps TRBD2 as D (6 bases). CDR3 length equals 13 residues. Trimming removed 3 bases at V and 9 bases at J, with 12 bases between. This CDR3 reads CASSLGRMGEQFF. The CDR3 DNA sequence: TGTGCCAGCAGTTTGGGGAGGATGGGTGAGCAGTTCTTC.

The V gene is TRBV20-1, the J gene TRBJ1-2; a weak D match, TRBD1 (6 bases). The length of the CDR3 is 15 residues. V dropped 0 bases and J dropped 3 bases, with 14 bases sitting between them. Per the germline V gene, CDR1 is DFQATT and CDR2 is SNEGSKA (reference sequence). The CDR3 sequence is CSARDPEWGHYGYTF. CDR3 nucleotide sequence: TGCAGTGCTAGAGATCCTGAATGGGGGCACTATGGCTACACCTTC.

This clonotype has more than one count but fewer than ten. The gene calls are TRBV20-1 and TRBJ2-3, with 7 bases that match TRBD2. CDR3 length: 12 residues. Trimming at V came to 5 bases and at J to 3 bases, leaving 2 bases not matched to a gene. The germline V gene has CDR1 DFQATT and CDR2 SNEGSKA (reference sequence). CDR3 sequence (DNA): TGCAGTGCTCGGACTAGAACAGATACGCAGTATTTT. It is translated as CSARTRTDTQYF.

The chain uses TRBV13 and TRBJ2-1; D is uncertain. Between the trimmed V and J ends, which lost 5 bases and 10 bases, there was a span of 12 bases. Germline CDR1 PRHDT, CDR2 FYEKMQ (reference sequence). CDR3 length: 12 residues. This chain's CDR3 is CASSMTRREQFF. CDR3 coding DNA: TGTGCCAGCAGCATGACCCGTCGGGAGCAGTTCTTC.

The chain is built from TRBV7-2 and TRBJ2-2; either TRBD1 or TRBD2 may supply D (6 bases each). From germline, CDR1 is SGHTA and CDR2 FQGNSA. V was cut by 5 bases and J by 6 bases, with 13 bases left in between. The CDR3 length is 14 residues. In DNA form, the CDR3 reads TGTGCCAGCAGCCAAGGGGGGTGGGCCGGGGAGCTGTTTTTT. Amino acid sequence: CASSQGGWAGELFF.

The chain combines TRBV15 with TRBJ1-2; a weak D match, TRBD1 (6 bases). The V gene's germline CDR1 is LNHNV and CDR2 YYDKDF (reference sequence). Trimming stripped 4 bases from V and 6 bases from J, with 9 bases between. The CDR3 sequence is 12 residues long. The CDR3 coding sequence is TGTGCCACCAGCAACAGGGCAAATGGCTACACCTTC. It yields the protein CATSNRANGYTF.

This clonotype was observed many times. The rearrangement joins TRBV11-2 to TRBJ2-7; 7 positions match TRBD1. J was trimmed by 3 bases and V by 5 bases; bases with no gene match: 19. CDR1 is SGHAT, CDR2 FQNNGV, per germline. This CDR3 spans 18 amino acids. In DNA, the CDR3 is TGTGCCAGCAGCCCTACCGAAGTCGTACGACAGGGAGTCTACGAGCAGTACTTC. This translates into CASSPTEVVRQGVYEQYF.

CDR3 in DNA: TGCAGTGCCTCCGGGACGCTCTCTAACTATGGCTACACCTTC. This sequence encodes CSASGTLSNYGYTF. The chain recombines TRBV20-1 with TRBJ1-2, with a weak D call TRBD1 (5 bases). The CDR3 spans 14 residues. V was trimmed by 6 bases and J by 0 bases, leaving 14 bases between them. Germline values: CDR1 DFQATT, CDR2 SNEGSKA (reference sequence).

The chain uses TRBV7-9 and TRBJ2-7; D unclear. Germline V lookup: CDR1 SEHNR, CDR2 FQNEAQ (reference sequence). This CDR3 spans 12 amino acids. V lost 6 bases to trimming and J lost 2 bases, with 8 bases between them. CDR3 DNA sequence: TGTGCCAGCAGTATACAGCCCTACGAGCAGTACTTC. This sequence encodes CASSIQPYEQYF.

The rearrangement links TRBV5-1 to TRBJ2-1; TRBD1 is a possible D gene (6 bases). Between the trimmed V and J ends, which lost 2 bases and 7 bases, there was a span of 13 bases. CDR1 is SGHRS and CDR2 is YFSETQ in the germline V gene. CDR3 length: 14 amino acids. In DNA, the CDR3 is TGCGCCAGCAGCTTACGACAGGCGTGGAATGAGCAGTTCTTC. Translating gives CASSLRQAWNEQFF.